The T cell receptor beta chain described here comes from a study of blood T cell repertoires in COVID-19. Background on the study: T cells, B-cell-depleted T cells, or PBMCs supplied cDNA or gDNA.

Germline V gene lookup returns CDR1 SGDLS and CDR2 YYNGEE. J was trimmed by 1 base and V by 4 bases; bases with no gene match: 4. The CDR3 is 15 residues long. This clone was detected only a few times. Seattle's cohort entered during active infection and was followed longitudinally. In the study's own analysis: Amplification of reference gene primers was used by the study to estimate nucleated cell counts. TCRdb's copy holds only in-frame clones and misses some; the assay was immunoSEQ multiplex PCR. V and J calls and clone size come straight from that table; D and trimming were deduced from the DNA. The repertoire consists of more than 350,000 clones, with approximately 88% occurring once and the leading ten covering around 3%.

V is TRBV9 and J is TRBJ1-3; 8 bases map to TRBD1. Material: peripheral blood. This clonotype originated in a woman in her thirties with COVID-19, enrolled during active disease. CDR3 loop: CASSIRQGSGNTIYF. The CDR3 bases are TGTGCCAGCAGCATACGACAGGGGTCTGGAAACACCATATATTTT.